These T cell receptor beta chains were read from a single sample in a study of blood T cell repertoires in COVID-19. Only in-frame clones appear in the TCRdb table, and some are missing; sequencing was by immunoSEQ multiplex PCR. This sample has roughly 330,000 clones, with 87% found just once. The material sequenced was PBMCs or T cells enriched from blood (not recorded which). These receptor sequences come from a woman under 40 who had recovered from COVID-19. CDR3s include the opening cysteine and the closing phenylalanine or tryptophan. A D gene is named only where the DNA matches it firmly. For some rows the clone size is stated as once, few or many, or as a class when expanded; others skip it.

>TRBJ1-5|NA|TRBV19|NA
CASSFTSGANSNQPQHF
TGTGCCAGTAGTTTTACTAGCGGGGCAAATAGCAATCAGCCCCAGCATTTT
>TRBJ1-6|TRBD1|TRBV11-2|NA
CASSLGQGTDLNSPLHF
TGTGCCAGCAGCCTCGGACAGGGGACGGACCTTAATTCACCCCTCCACTTT
>TRBJ2-3|TRBD2|TRBV4-3|NA
CASSQTPGGVSTDTQYF
TGCGCCAGCAGCCAAACCCCGGGGGGGGTTAGCACAGATACGCAGTATTTT
>TRBJ2-7|TRBD1|TRBV5-1|NA
CASSLAGTGAYEQYF
TGCGCCAGCAGCTTGGCCGGGACAGGGGCCTACGAGCAGTACTTC
>TRBJ1-6|TRBD1|TRBV7-3|once
CASSSQGAGSPLHF
TGTGCCAGCAGTTCACAGGGGGCCGGTTCACCCCTCCACTTT
>TRBJ1-1|NA|TRBV21-1|NA
CASSKRDRMNTEAFF
TGTGCCAGCAGCAAAAGGGACAGAATGAACACTGAAGCTTTCTTT
>TRBJ1-1|NA|TRBV7-9|once
CASSPPGKTEAFF
TGTGCCAGCAGCCCCCCAGGGAAGACTGAAGCTTTCTTT
>TRBJ2-7|TRBD2|TRBV7-7|few
CASSPGGTSGLYEQYF
TGTGCTAGCAGCCCGGGCGGGACTAGCGGACTCTACGAGCAGTACTTC
>TRBJ1-5|NA|TRBV7-6|NA
CASSPIPGQLNQPQHF
TGTGCCAGCAGCCCCATACCCGGACAGTTAAATCAGCCCCAGCATTTT
>TRBJ2-3|NA|TRBV3-1/TRBV3-2|NA
CASSQPGLLTDTQYF
TGTGCCAGCAGCCAACCCGGACTATTAACAGATACGCAGTATTTT
>TRBJ1-4|NA|TRBV19|NA
CASSPWASNIEKLFF
TGTGCCAGTAGTCCTTGGGCCAGCAACATAGAAAAACTGTTTTTT
>TRBJ2-7|NA|TRBV19|few
CASSIGSGGTYEQYF
TGTGCCAGTAGTATCGGGTCGGGGGGCACCTACGAGCAGTACTTC
>TRBJ1-3|TRBD1|TRBV2|once
CASSGRGHGGNTIYF
TGTGCCAGCAGTGGCAGGGGGCATGGTGGAAACACCATATATTTT
>TRBJ2-2|TRBD2|TRBV11-3|NA
CASSPSGTSHGELFF
TGTGCCAGCAGCCCCTCCGGGACTAGCCACGGGGAGCTGTTTTTT
>TRBJ1-2|TRBD1|TRBV10-2|few
CASSHDRTGPSYGYTF
TGCGCCAGCAGCCATGACAGGACAGGCCCCTCCTATGGCTACACCTTC
>TRBJ2-7|TRBD1|TRBV5-1|NA
CASSYGQGYEQYF
TGCGCCAGCAGCTACGGACAGGGCTACGAGCAGTACTTC
>TRBJ1-1|NA|TRBV10-1|NA
CASRAAISNTEAFF
TGCGCCAGCAGAGCGGCCATATCAAACACTGAAGCTTTCTTT
>TRBJ1-1|NA|TRBV5-1|once
CASSWSSLNTEAFF
TGCGCCAGCAGCTGGAGCAGCTTAAACACTGAAGCTTTCTTT
>TRBJ1-1|NA|TRBV2|NA
CASSEGAGVVAFF
TGTGCCAGCAGTGAAGGTGCCGGGGTAGTAGCTTTCTTT
>TRBJ1-1|NA|TRBV5-4|NA
CASSLAPSTANTEAFF
TGTGCCAGCAGCCTGGCCCCATCGACAGCAAACACTGAAGCTTTCTTT
>TRBJ2-4|TRBD2|TRBV18|NA
CASSPTVGGSIAKNIQYF
TGTGCCAGCTCACCCACTGTTGGCGGGAGCATAGCCAAAAACATTCAGTACTTC
>TRBJ2-2|NA|TRBV19|once
CATSGSTGELFF
TGTGCCACCTCAGGTTCCACCGGGGAGCTGTTTTTT
>TRBJ2-2|NA|TRBV6-2/TRBV6-3|NA
CASSYARVGTGELFF
TGTGCCAGCAGTTACGCCAGGGTCGGTACCGGGGAGCTGTTTTTT
>TRBJ1-6|NA|TRBV9|NA
CASRKTDNSPLHF
TGTGCCAGCAGGAAGACAGATAATTCACCCCTCCACTTT
>TRBJ1-5|NA|TRBV6-4|NA
CASSDSRSGPKSGQPQHF
TGTGCCAGCAGTGACTCTAGAAGCGGGCCAAAATCAGGGCAGCCCCAGCATTTT
>TRBJ2-2|TRBD2|TRBV6-4|NA
CASSRTSGGPGELFF
TGTGCCAGCAGCCGGACTAGCGGGGGGCCCGGGGAGCTGTTTTTT
>TRBJ2-7|TRBD2|TRBV29-1|NA
CSVGLGLAGGYEQYF
TGCAGCGTTGGTTTGGGACTAGCGGGGGGTTACGAGCAGTACTTC
>TRBJ2-7|TRBD2|TRBV27|NA
CASRAGGSSYEQYF
TGTGCCAGCAGAGCGGGAGGGAGCTCCTACGAGCAGTACTTC
>TRBJ1-1|TRBD1|TRBV19|NA
CASNFRQGVPPEAFF
TGTGCCAGTAACTTCCGACAGGGGGTCCCGCCTGAAGCTTTCTTT
>TRBJ1-5|TRBD1|TRBV29-1|once
CSVGTGNANQPQHF
TGCAGCGTTGGGACAGGGAATGCCAATCAGCCCCAGCATTTT
>TRBJ1-2|TRBD1|TRBV10-2|NA
CASTSTDRPRYGYTF
TGCGCCAGCACAAGTACGGACAGGCCCCGCTATGGCTACACCTTC
>TRBJ1-4|TRBD1|TRBV13|NA
CASSSRGTNEKLFF
TGTGCCAGCAGCTCCAGGGGGACTAATGAAAAACTGTTTTTT
>TRBJ2-7|NA|TRBV30|NA
CAWSVTGKDEQYF
TGTGCCTGGAGTGTCACAGGGAAAGACGAGCAGTACTTC
>TRBJ1-1|NA|TRBV19|NA
CASSIGQGYTEAFF
TGTGCCAGTAGTATAGGGCAGGGCTACACTGAAGCTTTCTTT
>TRBJ1-5|NA|TRBV18|NA
CASSPTTGYSNQPQHF
TGTGCCAGCTCACCAACAACAGGATATAGCAATCAGCCCCAGCATTTT
>TRBJ2-7|NA|TRBV3-1/TRBV3-2|NA
CASSQLTGGFDEQYF
TGTGCCAGCAGCCAACTGACGGGCGGGTTCGACGAGCAGTACTTC
>TRBJ1-1|NA|TRBV7-3|NA
CASSLYPGTEAFF
TGTGCCAGCAGCTTATATCCCGGGACAGAAGCTTTCTTT
>TRBJ1-6|TRBD1|TRBV7-3|NA
CASSFGTEDSPLHF
TGTGCCAGCAGCTTCGGGACAGAGGATTCACCCCTCCACTTT
>TRBJ1-6|NA|TRBV5-4|NA
CASSLASENSPLHF
TGTGCCAGCAGCTTGGCCTCGGAGAATTCACCCCTCCACTTT
>TRBJ1-5|NA|TRBV11-3|NA
CASSFQGQRRQPQHF
TGTGCCAGCAGCTTTCAGGGGCAGAGGCGTCAGCCCCAGCATTTT
>TRBJ2-7|NA|TRBV29-1|NA
CSVEDRFRDPYEQYF
TGCAGCGTTGAAGATCGTTTCAGGGATCCCTACGAGCAGTACTTC
>TRBJ1-1|NA|TRBV6-1|NA
CASSEAGPGAFF
TGTGCCAGCAGTGAAGCCGGTCCGGGAGCTTTCTTT
>TRBJ1-1|TRBD1|TRBV6-1|NA
CASSDRDRVPKAFF
TGTGCCAGCAGTGACCGGGACAGGGTACCCAAAGCTTTCTTT
>TRBJ1-4|NA|TRBV9|NA
CASSGSPSRNEKLFF
TGTGCCAGCAGCGGGTCGCCGAGCCGGAATGAAAAACTGTTTTTT
>TRBJ1-2|TRBD1|TRBV3-1/TRBV3-2|NA
CASSQEGTGPGGGYTF
TGTGCCAGCAGCCAAGAAGGGACAGGGCCTGGAGGGGGCTACACCTTC
>TRBJ2-1|TRBD2|TRBV4-3|NA
CASSQEASGGSSSYNEQFF
TGCGCCAGCAGCCAAGAAGCTAGCGGGGGGTCCAGCTCCTACAATGAGCAGTTCTTC
>TRBJ2-2|NA|TRBV19|NA
CASSIGRRYGTGELFF
TGTGCCAGTAGTATAGGGCGGCGGTATGGCACCGGGGAGCTGTTTTTT
>TRBJ2-5|TRBD1|TRBV4-1|NA
CASSQPPRTRVRGMGTQYF
TGCGCCAGCAGCCAACCACCTCGAACTCGGGTCAGGGGGATGGGGACCCAGTACTTC
>TRBJ2-1|TRBD2|TRBV5-1|NA
CASSWTSGGGDEQFF
TGCGCCAGCAGCTGGACTAGCGGGGGTGGAGATGAGCAGTTCTTC
>TRBJ2-1|NA|TRBV6-5|NA
CASKGVSEQFF
TGTGCCAGCAAGGGGGTCAGTGAGCAGTTCTTC
>TRBJ2-7|NA|TRBV19|NA
CASSIDHGYEQYF
TGTGCCAGTAGTATAGATCACGGTTACGAGCAGTACTTC
>TRBJ1-3|NA|TRBV10-3|NA
CAISSQGRASGNTIYF
TGTGCCATCAGTTCGCAGGGCCGCGCCTCTGGAAACACCATATATTTT
>TRBJ1-2|NA|TRBV27|NA
CASRMGGFGYTF
TGTGCCAGCAGGATGGGGGGGTTTGGCTACACCTTC
>TRBJ1-1|NA|TRBV27|few
CASSSQGEAFF
TGTGCCAGCAGTTCGCAGGGTGAAGCTTTCTTT
>TRBJ2-3|NA|TRBV7-2|NA
CASSPGVEYTQYF
TGTGCCAGCAGCCCGGGGGTGGAGTATACGCAGTATTTT
>TRBJ1-2|TRBD1|TRBV5-1|NA
CASGLGQGNYGYTF
TGCGCCAGCGGTCTGGGACAGGGCAACTATGGCTACACCTTC
>TRBJ2-3|TRBD2|TRBV5-5|NA
CASSSLAGPLKDTQYF
TGTGCCAGCAGCTCACTAGCGGGGCCACTAAAAGATACGCAGTATTTT
>TRBJ1-2|TRBD1|TRBV5-4|NA
CASSLRDSHYGYTF
TGTGCCAGCAGCTTACGGGACAGCCACTATGGCTACACCTTC
>TRBJ2-3|NA|TRBV5-1|once
CASSLDRQGTDTQYF
TGCGCCAGCAGCTTGGATCGGCAGGGGACAGATACGCAGTATTTT
>TRBJ2-2|NA|TRBV7-2|once
CASSLGRGPANTGELFF
TGTGCCAGCAGCTTAGGGCGGGGGCCCGCGAACACCGGGGAGCTGTTTTTT